This TCR beta chain appears in the sequencing data of a study of T cells after yellow fever vaccination (dated 2019 in TCRdb). Notes on the research overall: The SMART-Seq v4 Ultra Low Input RNA kit was used to prepare libraries from fractions with low cell numbers. To track T-cell clones before and after primary and booster YFV17D yellow fever vaccination, bulk TCR alpha and beta repertoires were sequenced longitudinally. Blood was drawn at multiple timepoints before and after primary and secondary immunization, with bulk PBMC replicates and cell subsets isolated. Two healthy male donors, one aged 18 to 30 and one aged 30 to 40 years, were included in the cohort.

This clonotype was counted ten times or more. It lacks a known antigen. Qualities for individual bases were not recorded, and no much larger clone is one base off. Reads for this sample came from an Illumina NovaSeq 6000. TCR cDNA was made using 5'RACE template switching, a step that added a universal primer site and unique molecular identifiers. Priming for cDNA synthesis came from both the TCR alpha and TCR beta constant segments. Two PCR steps were used to amplify libraries, with sample barcodes and sequencing adapters being added in the second step. Sequencing of the libraries was done on either Illumina HiSeq 2500 (2x100 bp) or NovaSeq (2x150 bp). From the authors' description of their analysis: MIGEC was used to demultiplex reads and collapse the reads into UMI consensus sequences, and MiXCR was used for V(D)J alignment. Vaccine-responding clonotypes were defined with edgeR using replicate PBMC samples, requiring FDR below 0.01 and a log2 fold change above 5 up to day 15. Each bulk clonotype received a CD4 or CD8 identity based on whether the sequenced CD4 or CD8 repertoire contained that clonotype at higher abundance. The raw public data were reprocessed by TCRdb itself: fastp quality trimming at Q25, MiXCR clonotype calling, in-frame beta chains only. Each record represents a unique CDR3 protein, reported with the most common genes and DNA among its rows. In this record, the V and J calls reflect TCRdb's handling and not the investigators' own analysis. The table for this sample lists around 310,000 distinct CDR3 sequences; roughly 4.3% of them were counted only once. The ten largest account for 20% to 25% of the sample.

The treatment or condition label of this sample denotes: live attenuated yellow fever vaccine strain. At each blood-draw timepoint, two biological replicates of bulk PBMCs were obtained. A standard Ficoll-Paque protocol was used to isolate PBMCs from peripheral blood. TriZol was used to extract RNA from bulk PBMCs, from CD4 and CD8 fractions, and from dextramer-positive and dextramer-negative fractions. What the research found in general, with its limitations: Computational filtering was needed because FACS-sorted repertoires could contain abundant contaminating clonotypes from the bulk population. The secondary T-cell response was weaker than the primary response but faster, peaking on day 5 instead of day 15. A small fraction of clonotypes appeared in both the CD4 and CD8 compartments, likely as a result of convergent recombination. Most clones expanded after primary vaccination were re-detected after the booster (around 96% of CD4 and approximately 88% of CD8), suggesting broad memory maintenance. Because only a couple of donors were included in the study, the extent to which the findings can be generalized is limited.

V gives up 1 base and J gives up 4 bases, and the segment between their germline ends measures 11 bases. CDR1 and CDR2, looked up from the germline V gene, are MGHRA and YSYEKL. Its CDR3 holds 15 amino acids, cysteine through phenylalanine. Of the read, only the CDR3 DNA is kept; its 45 bases are in frame from base 1. This TCR was sampled from a man younger than 35 who received the YFV17D yellow fever vaccine. The material was PBMCs, obtained 5 days after the yellow fever booster vaccination. Here the chain combines TRBV4-1 and TRBJ1-5, with the D gene uncertain. The nucleotides are TGCGCCAGCAGCCAAGTAGCGGACGAAAATCAGCCCCAGCATTTT. Translated, it gives CASSQVADENQPQHF.